This T cell receptor (beta chain) was documented in a study of blood T cells in healthy people across ages. As to this clonotype: What it recognizes is unknown.

The individuals who served as donors were healthy Caucasians living in Russia, aged about 6 to 100. Each sample gave at least 6.5 million isolated PBMCs. The ends were cut back, 5 bases at V and 1 base at J, with 15 bases in the middle. Germline lookup yields CDR1 SEHNR and CDR2 FQNEAQ (reference sequence). The CDR3 runs 16 residues. A second roughly 6 to 11 cycle PCR used barcoded and J-beta primers. Each cDNA molecule was tagged by a template-switch adaptor with 12 random nucleotides. TCRdb re-called the 5' RACE reads with MiXCR, one entry per CDR3 protein. The profile shows about 1,600,000 distinct CDR3 sequences, 42% of them singletons. Study outcomes and limitations: PBMCs that were unsorted prevented a conclusive naive versus antigen-experienced comparison.

This TCR derives from a woman younger than 35 in good health. The rearrangement joins TRBV7-9 to TRBJ1-5; D remains ambiguous. Sequenced input: blood. CDR3 bases: TGTGCCAGCAGCGAGCTACCTTTGGGAAGCAATCAGCCCCAGCATTTT. This encodes CASSELPLGSNQPQHF.